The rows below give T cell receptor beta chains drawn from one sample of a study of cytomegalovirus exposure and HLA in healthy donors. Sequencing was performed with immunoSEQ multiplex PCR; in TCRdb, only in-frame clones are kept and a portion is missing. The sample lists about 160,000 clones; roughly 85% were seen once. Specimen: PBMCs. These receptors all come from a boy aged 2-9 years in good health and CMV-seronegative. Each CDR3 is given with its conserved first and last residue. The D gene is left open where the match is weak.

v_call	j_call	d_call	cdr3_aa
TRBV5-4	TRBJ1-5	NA	CASSLDPQDNQPQHF
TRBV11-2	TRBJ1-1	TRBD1	CASSLQDRGFYEAFF
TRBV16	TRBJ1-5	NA	CASSQSGQPQHF
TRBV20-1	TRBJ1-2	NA	CSARHRGTF
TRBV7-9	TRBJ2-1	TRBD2	CASSPPGERGSSYNEQFF
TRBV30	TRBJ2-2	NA	CAWSGSNTGELFF
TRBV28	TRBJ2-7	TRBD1	CASSSTGGLHEQYF
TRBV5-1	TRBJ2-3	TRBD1	CASSLAWTGSTDTQYF
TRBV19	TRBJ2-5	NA	CASSISPGKETQYF
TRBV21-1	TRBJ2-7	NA	CASTLDRGVGYEQYF